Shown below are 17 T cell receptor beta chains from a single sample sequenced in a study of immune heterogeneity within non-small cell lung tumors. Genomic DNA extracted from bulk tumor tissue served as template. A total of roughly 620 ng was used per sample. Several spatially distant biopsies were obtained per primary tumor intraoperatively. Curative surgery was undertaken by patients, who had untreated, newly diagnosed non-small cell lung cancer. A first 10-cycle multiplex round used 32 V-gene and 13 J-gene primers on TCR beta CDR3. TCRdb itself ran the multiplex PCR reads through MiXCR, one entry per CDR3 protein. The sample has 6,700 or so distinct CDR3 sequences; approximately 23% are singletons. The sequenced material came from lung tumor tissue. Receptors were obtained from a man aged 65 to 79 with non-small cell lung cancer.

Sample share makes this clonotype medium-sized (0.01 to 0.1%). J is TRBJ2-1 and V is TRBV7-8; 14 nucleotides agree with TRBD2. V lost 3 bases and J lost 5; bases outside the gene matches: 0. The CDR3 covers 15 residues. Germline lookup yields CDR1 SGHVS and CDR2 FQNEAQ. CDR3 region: CASSLGLAGDNEQFF. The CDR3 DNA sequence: TGTGCCAGCAGCTTGGGACTAGCGGGAGACAATGAGCAGTTCTTC.

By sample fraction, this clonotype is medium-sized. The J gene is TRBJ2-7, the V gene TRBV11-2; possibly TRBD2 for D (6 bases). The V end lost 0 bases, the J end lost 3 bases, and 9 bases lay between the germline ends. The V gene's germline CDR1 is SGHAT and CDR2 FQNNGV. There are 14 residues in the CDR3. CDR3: CASSLDRLVYEQYF. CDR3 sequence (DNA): TGTGCCAGCAGCTTAGACAGACTAGTCTACGAGCAGTACTTC.

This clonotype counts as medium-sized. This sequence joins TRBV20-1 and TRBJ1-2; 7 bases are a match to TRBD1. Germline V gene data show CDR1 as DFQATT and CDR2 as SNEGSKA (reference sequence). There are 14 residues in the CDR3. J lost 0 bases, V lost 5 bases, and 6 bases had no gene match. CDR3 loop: CSAGEGASNYGYTF. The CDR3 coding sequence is TGCAGTGCTGGGGAGGGGGCCTCTAACTATGGCTACACCTTC.

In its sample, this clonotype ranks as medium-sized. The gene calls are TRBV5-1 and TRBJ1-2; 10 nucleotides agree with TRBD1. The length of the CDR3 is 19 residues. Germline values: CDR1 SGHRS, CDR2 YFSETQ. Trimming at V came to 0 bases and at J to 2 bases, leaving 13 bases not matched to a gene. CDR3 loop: CASSLAGIGDRGLNYGYTF. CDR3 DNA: TGCGCCAGCAGCTTGGCCGGAATAGGAGACAGGGGGCTCAACTATGGCTACACCTTC.

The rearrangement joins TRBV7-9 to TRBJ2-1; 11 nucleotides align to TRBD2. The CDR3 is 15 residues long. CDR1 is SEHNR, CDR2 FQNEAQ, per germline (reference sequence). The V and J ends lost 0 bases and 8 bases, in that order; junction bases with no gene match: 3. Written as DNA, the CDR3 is TGTGCCAGCAGCTTAGCGATAGCGGGGGGGCATGAGCAGTTCTTC. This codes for CASSLAIAGGHEQFF.

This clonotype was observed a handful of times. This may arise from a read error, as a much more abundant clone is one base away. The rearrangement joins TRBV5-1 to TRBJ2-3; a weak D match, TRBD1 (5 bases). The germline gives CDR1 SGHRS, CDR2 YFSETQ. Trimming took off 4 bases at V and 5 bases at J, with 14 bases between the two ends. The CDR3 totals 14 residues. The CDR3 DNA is TGCGCCAGCAGCACTCGACAGTGCGGAGATACGCAGTATTTT. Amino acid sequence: CASSTRQCGDTQYF.

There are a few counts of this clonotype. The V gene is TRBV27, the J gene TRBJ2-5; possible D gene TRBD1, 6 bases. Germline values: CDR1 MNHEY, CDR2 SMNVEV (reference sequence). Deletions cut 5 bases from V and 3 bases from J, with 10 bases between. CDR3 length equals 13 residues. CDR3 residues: CASSPDRKETQYF. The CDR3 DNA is TGTGCCAGCAGTCCGGACAGAAAAGAGACCCAGTACTTC.

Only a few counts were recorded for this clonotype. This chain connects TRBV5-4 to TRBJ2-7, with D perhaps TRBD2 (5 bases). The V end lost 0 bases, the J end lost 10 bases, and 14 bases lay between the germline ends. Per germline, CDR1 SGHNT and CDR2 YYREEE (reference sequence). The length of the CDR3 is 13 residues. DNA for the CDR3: TGTGCCAGCAGCTTGGATAGGCGGGTAGACCAGTACTTC. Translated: CASSLDRRVDQYF.

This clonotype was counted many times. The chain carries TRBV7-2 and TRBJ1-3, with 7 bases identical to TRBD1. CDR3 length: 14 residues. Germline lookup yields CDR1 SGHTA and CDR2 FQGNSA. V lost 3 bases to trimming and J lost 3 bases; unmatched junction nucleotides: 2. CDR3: CASSLGTVGNTIYF. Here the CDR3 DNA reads TGTGCCAGCAGCTTGGGGACAGTTGGAAACACCATATATTTT.

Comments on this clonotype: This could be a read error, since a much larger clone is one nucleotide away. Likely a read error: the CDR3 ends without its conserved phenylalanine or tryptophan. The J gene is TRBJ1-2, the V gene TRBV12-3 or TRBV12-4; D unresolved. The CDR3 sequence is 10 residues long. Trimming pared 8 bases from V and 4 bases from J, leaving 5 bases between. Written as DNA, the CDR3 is TGTGCCAGCGACCTCTATGGCTACACCCTC. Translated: CASDLYGYTL.

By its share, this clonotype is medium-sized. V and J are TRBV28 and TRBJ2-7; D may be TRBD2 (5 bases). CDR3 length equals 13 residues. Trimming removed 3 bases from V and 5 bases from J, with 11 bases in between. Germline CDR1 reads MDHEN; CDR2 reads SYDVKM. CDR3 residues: CASSFPAADEQYF. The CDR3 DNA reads TGTGCCAGCAGTTTTCCAGCGGCCGACGAGCAGTACTTC.

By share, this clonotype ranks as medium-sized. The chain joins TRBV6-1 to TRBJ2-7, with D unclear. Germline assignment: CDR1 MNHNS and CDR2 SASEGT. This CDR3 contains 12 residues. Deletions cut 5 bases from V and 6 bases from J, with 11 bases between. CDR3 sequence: CASSLVRTEQYF. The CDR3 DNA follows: TGTGCCAGCAGTCTGGTCAGGACCGAGCAGTACTTC.

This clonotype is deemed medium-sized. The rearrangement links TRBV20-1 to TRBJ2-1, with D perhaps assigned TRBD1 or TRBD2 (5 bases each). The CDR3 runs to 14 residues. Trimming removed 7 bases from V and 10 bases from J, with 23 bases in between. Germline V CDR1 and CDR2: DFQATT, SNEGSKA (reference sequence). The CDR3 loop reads CSGSRDGLYLEQFF. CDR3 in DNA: TGCAGTGGCAGCCGGGACGGGCTGTATTTGGAGCAGTTCTTC.

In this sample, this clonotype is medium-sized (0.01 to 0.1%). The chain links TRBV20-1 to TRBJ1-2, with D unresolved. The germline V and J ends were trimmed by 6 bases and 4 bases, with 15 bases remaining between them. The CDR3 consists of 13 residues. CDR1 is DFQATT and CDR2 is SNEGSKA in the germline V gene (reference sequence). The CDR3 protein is CSASSGLTYGYTF. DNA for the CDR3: TGCAGTGCCTCCTCTGGGCTCACCTATGGCTACACCTTC.

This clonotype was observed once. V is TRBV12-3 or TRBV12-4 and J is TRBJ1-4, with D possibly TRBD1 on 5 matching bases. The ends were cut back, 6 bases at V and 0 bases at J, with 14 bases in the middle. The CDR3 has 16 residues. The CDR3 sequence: CASSAGGVPTNEKLFF. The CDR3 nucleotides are TGTGCCAGCAGCGCGGGGGGGGTTCCAACTAATGAAAAACTGTTTTTT.

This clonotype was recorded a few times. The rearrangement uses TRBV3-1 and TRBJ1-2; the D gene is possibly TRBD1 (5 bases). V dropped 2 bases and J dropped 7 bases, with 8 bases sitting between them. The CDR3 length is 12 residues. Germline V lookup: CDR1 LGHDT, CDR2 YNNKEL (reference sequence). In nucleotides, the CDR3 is TGTGCCAGCAGCCAAACAGGAGGTGGCTACACCTTC. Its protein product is CASSQTGGGYTF.

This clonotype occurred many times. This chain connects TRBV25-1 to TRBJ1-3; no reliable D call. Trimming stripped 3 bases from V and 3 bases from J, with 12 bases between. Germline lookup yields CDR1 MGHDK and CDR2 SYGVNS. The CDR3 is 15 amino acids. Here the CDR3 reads CASSENGNLGNTIYF. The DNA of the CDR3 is TGTGCCAGCAGTGAGAACGGGAATCTTGGAAACACCATATATTTT. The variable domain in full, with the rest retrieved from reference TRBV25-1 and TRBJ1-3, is EADIYQTPRYLVIGTGKKITLECSQTMGHDKMYWYQQDPGMELHLIHYSYGVNSTEKGDLSSESTVSRIRTEHFPLTLESARPSHTSQYLCASSENGNLGNTIYFGEGSWLTVV.